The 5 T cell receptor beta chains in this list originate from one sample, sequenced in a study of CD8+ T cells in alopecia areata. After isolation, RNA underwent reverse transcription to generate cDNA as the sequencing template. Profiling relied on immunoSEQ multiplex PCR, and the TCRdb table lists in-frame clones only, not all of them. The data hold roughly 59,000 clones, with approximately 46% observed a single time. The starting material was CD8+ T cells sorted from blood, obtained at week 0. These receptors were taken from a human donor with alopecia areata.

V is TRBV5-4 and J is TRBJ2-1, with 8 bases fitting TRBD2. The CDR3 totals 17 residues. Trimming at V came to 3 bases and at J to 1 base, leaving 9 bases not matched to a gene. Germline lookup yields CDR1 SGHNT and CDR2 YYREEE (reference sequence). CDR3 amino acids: CASSWRAGDKSYNEQFF. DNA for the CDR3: TGTGCCAGCAGCTGGAGAGCGGGAGATAAATCCTACAATGAGCAGTTCTTC.

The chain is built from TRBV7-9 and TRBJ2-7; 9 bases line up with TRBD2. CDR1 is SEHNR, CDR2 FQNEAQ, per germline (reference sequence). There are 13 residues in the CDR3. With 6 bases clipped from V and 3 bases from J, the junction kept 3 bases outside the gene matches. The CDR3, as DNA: TGTGCCAGCAGTGTTAGCGGGGGCTACGAGCAGTACTTC. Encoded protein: CASSVSGGYEQYF.

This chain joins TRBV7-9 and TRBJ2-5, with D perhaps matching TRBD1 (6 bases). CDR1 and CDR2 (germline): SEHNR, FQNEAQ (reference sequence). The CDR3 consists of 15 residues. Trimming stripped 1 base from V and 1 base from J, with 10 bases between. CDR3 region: CASSLGRDTQETQYF. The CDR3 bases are TGTGCCAGCAGCTTAGGTCGGGACACCCAAGAGACCCAGTACTTC. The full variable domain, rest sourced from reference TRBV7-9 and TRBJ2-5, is DTGVSQNPRHKITKRGQNVTFRCDPISEHNRLYWYRQTLGQGPEFLTYFQNEAQLEKSRLLSDRFSAERPKGSFSTLEIQRTEQGDSAMYLCASSLGRDTQETQYFGPGTRLLVL.

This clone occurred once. The CDR3, as DNA: TGTGCCAGCGGCCCTCTATCGGGCAATGAGCAGTTCTTC. It encodes CASGPLSGNEQFF. This chain joins TRBV27 and TRBJ2-1; D gene ambiguous. Germline-derived CDR1 and CDR2 are MNHEY and SMNVEV (reference sequence). The CDR3 contains 13 residues. V lost 8 bases and J 6 bases, leaving 14 bases between the germline ends.

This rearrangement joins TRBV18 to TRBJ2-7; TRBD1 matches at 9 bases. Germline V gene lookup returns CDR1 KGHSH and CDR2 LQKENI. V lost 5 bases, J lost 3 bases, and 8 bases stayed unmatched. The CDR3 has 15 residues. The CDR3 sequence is CASSSLRTGDYEQYF. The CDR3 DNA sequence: TGTGCCAGCTCATCTCTCCGGACAGGGGACTACGAGCAGTACTTC.